These 9 T cell receptor beta chains came from one sample sequenced in a study of siplizumab effects on memory and regulatory T cells. Only in-frame clones appear in the TCRdb table, and some are missing; sequencing was by immunoSEQ multiplex PCR. The table lists 100,000 or so clones, 85% to 95% of them singletons, with around 0.3% in the top ten. Sequenced: CD4+ T cells sorted from blood. All receptors derive from a human donor in good health.

The CDR3 region is CASSVTSGADTQYF. CDR3 in DNA: TGTGCCAGCAGCGTGACTAGCGGGGCAGATACGCAGTATTTT. The chain joins TRBV7-3 to TRBJ2-3; TRBD2 aligns across 11 bases. The germline CDR1 and CDR2 sequences are SGHTA and FQGTGA. The CDR3 covers 14 residues. The V segment lost 5 bases and the J segment 4 bases; nucleotides outside the gene matches: 2.

The chain employs TRBV12-5 and TRBJ2-3; a weak D match, TRBD2 (6 bases). The CDR3 totals 16 residues. V was clipped by 0 bases and J by 3 bases, with 13 bases between them. CDR1 and CDR2 from the germline V gene are LGHNT and FRNRAP. CDR3 residues: CASGLVLRELTDTQYF. For the CDR3, the DNA is TGTGCTAGTGGTTTGGTACTACGGGAGCTGACAGATACGCAGTATTTT.

The J gene is TRBJ1-4, the V gene TRBV2; D is ambiguous. The CDR3 loop spans 13 amino acids. Germline V lookup: CDR1 SNHLY, CDR2 FYNNEI. The V gene lost 6 bases and the J gene lost 2 bases, with 7 bases spanning the gap. The CDR3 region is CASRAGTNEKLFF. CDR3 in DNA: TGTGCCAGCAGGGCCGGTACTAATGAAAAACTGTTTTTT.

V is TRBV30 and J is TRBJ2-7; a possible D gene is TRBD2 (5 bases). V shed 4 bases and J shed 7 bases, with 17 bases lying between them. CDR1 is GTSNPN and CDR2 is SVGIG in the germline V gene (reference sequence). The CDR3 runs 13 residues. The CDR3: CAWNSVGTGEQYF. The CDR3 DNA reads TGTGCCTGGAATTCGGTCGGAACGGGGGAGCAGTACTTC.

The chain combines TRBV7-9 with TRBJ2-1; the D gene is possibly TRBD2 (6 bases). V shed 1 base and J shed 9 bases, with 16 bases lying between them. From germline, CDR1 is SEHNR and CDR2 FQNEAQ (reference sequence). This CDR3 has 15 residues. The CDR3 sequence: CASSLVAPQAGEQFF. The CDR3 coding sequence is TGTGCCAGCAGCTTAGTCGCGCCCCAAGCGGGTGAGCAGTTCTTC.

The rearrangement uses TRBV10-3 and TRBJ1-2; no reliable D call. V lost 1 base to trimming and J lost 2 bases, with 8 bases between them. From germline, CDR1 is ENHRY and CDR2 SYGVKD. The CDR3 runs to 14 residues. The CDR3 reads CAISEFAGNYGYTF. CDR3 sequence (DNA): TGTGCCATCAGTGAGTTTGCCGGGAACTATGGCTACACCTTC.

V usage is TRBV4-3 and J usage is TRBJ2-1; the match to TRBD1 covers 9 bases. The V gene end was trimmed by 4 bases and the J gene end by 12 bases; junction bases not matched to a gene: 7. The CDR3 runs to 13 residues. Germline-derived CDR1 and CDR2 are LGHNA and YSLEER. The DNA for the CDR3 is TGCGCCAGCAGCCCCGGGGGACAGGGTGGGCAGTTCTTC. Amino acids: CASSPGGQGGQFF.

V usage is TRBV11-2 and J usage is TRBJ1-5; D is uncertain. The length of the CDR3 is 13 residues. Germline assignment: CDR1 SGHAT and CDR2 FQNNGV. The V end lost 5 bases, the J end lost 5 bases, and 10 bases lay between the germline ends. The CDR3: CASSRTVYQPQHF. The CDR3 DNA reads as TGTGCCAGCAGCCGGACGGTGTATCAGCCCCAGCATTTT.

The chain uses TRBV30 and TRBJ2-7; TRBD2 is a possible D gene (5 bases). Germline CDR1 and CDR2: GTSNPN and SVGIG (reference sequence). This CDR3 contains 13 residues. The ends were cut back, 3 bases at V and 0 bases at J, with 9 bases in the middle. The CDR3 here is CAWSRTDSYEQYF. CDR3 in DNA: TGTGCCTGGAGCCGGACTGACTCCTACGAGCAGTACTTC. Full variable domain (rest looked up from reference TRBV30 and TRBJ2-7): SQTIHQWPATLVQPVGSPLSLECTVEGTSNPNLYWYRQAAGRGLQLLFYSVGIGQISSEVPQNLSASRPQDRQFILSSKKLLLSDSGFYLCAWSRTDSYEQYFGPGTRLTVT.